The clone carrying this T cell receptor (beta chain) appeared once. Memory CD4+ cells were the fraction left after CD45RA+ naive selection. Each sorted subset replicate got 200 ng genomic DNA, roughly 30,000 genomes. Sequenced by immunoSEQ multiplex PCR; TCRdb stores in-frame clones only, minus some. The sample yields 2.3 million or so clones, 85% to 95% seen once. The sample belongs to a study of shared clonotypes between healthy human individuals. Germline CDR1 and CDR2: MDHEN and SYDVKM. This CDR3 is built from 12 residues. Trimming removed 3 bases at V and 9 bases at J, with 9 bases between. The sequence was collected from a man younger than 30 in good health. Some clones in this sample may be carry-over from other donors' samples. Sequencing was done on a sample of naive CD4+ T cells from PBMCs. Subset: CD45RA+ positively selected. The rearrangement joins TRBV28 to TRBJ1-5, with D unresolved. The CDR3 DNA sequence: TGTGCCAGCAGTTTGAGAGCGGGGCCCCAGCATTTT. Encoded protein: CASSLRAGPQHF.